A single sample is the source of the 26 T cell receptor beta chains below, sequenced in a study of blood T cell repertoires in COVID-19. Clones were sequenced by immunoSEQ multiplex PCR, and TCRdb holds only the in-frame ones, with some missing. Here the sample spans 64,000 or so clones, approximately 78% being singletons. Specimen: peripheral blood. All receptors come from a man older than 75 with acute or convalescent COVID-19.

J is TRBJ2-7 and V is TRBV5-1; D possibly corresponds to TRBD1 (6 bases). There are 15 residues in the CDR3. V lost 4 bases and J lost 0, with 14 bases in between. The germline CDR1 and CDR2 sequences are SGHRS and YFSETQ. The CDR3 nucleotides read TGCGCCAGCAGCCCAGGGACATTTGGCTCCTACGAGCAGTACTTC. It is translated as CASSPGTFGSYEQYF.

The J gene is TRBJ2-1, the V gene TRBV10-2, with TRBD2 matching over 7 bases. There are 16 residues in the CDR3. Germline CDR1 and CDR2: WSHSY and SAAADI. V shed 4 bases and J 0 bases; nucleotides not matched to a gene: 6. The CDR3 sequence: CASSGAAGSSYNEQFF. DNA of the CDR3: TGCGCCAGCAGTGGGGCAGCGGGGAGCTCCTACAATGAGCAGTTCTTC.

The CDR3 DNA follows: TGCGCCAGCAGCCACACCGGGACAGAGAACACTGAAGCTTTCTTT. Residues: CASSHTGTENTEAFF. V is TRBV4-1 and J is TRBJ1-1; 7 bases are shared with TRBD1. V dropped 3 bases and J dropped 1; count of bases not matched to a gene: 5. Looked up from germline, CDR1 is MGHRA and CDR2 is YSYEKL. There are 15 residues in the CDR3.

This chain joins TRBV12-5 and TRBJ1-3; D perhaps matches TRBD1 (6 bases). The CDR3 runs 17 residues. Germline CDR1 LGHNT, CDR2 FRNRAP. V lost 0 bases, J lost 0 bases, and 12 bases lay in between. This CDR3 reads CASGLVAGASSGNTIYF. The DNA for the CDR3 is TGTGCTAGTGGTTTGGTAGCAGGGGCAAGCTCTGGAAACACCATATATTTT.

CDR3 amino acids: CASGALDTNTGELFF. The DNA of the CDR3 is TGTGCCAGCGGGGCCCTGGACACCAACACCGGGGAGCTGTTTTTT. The rearrangement joins TRBV6-5 to TRBJ2-2, with a tentative D call TRBD1 (5 bases). Germline assignment: CDR1 MNHEY and CDR2 SVGAGI. The CDR3 runs 15 residues. Trimming took 8 bases from V and 2 from J, leaving 15 bases between them.

V is TRBV2 and J is TRBJ2-7, with 8 nucleotides matching TRBD1. Germline values: CDR1 SNHLY, CDR2 FYNNEI. Trimming at V came to 2 bases and at J to 6 bases, leaving 6 bases not matched to a gene. There are 14 residues in the CDR3. The DNA of the CDR3 is TGTGCCAGCAGTGAACTGGTTACAGGGGGCGAGCAGTACTTC. Residues: CASSELVTGGEQYF. The variable domain in full, completed from reference TRBV2 and TRBJ2-7, reads EPEVTQTPSHQVTQMGQEVILRCVPISNHLYFYWYRQILGQKVEFLVSFYNNEISEKSEIFDDQFSVERPDGSNFTLKIRSTKLEDSAMYFCASSELVTGGEQYFGPGTRLTVT.

The rearrangement uses TRBV6-2 or TRBV6-3 and TRBJ1-2, with D tentatively TRBD1 (6 bases). There are 13 residues in the CDR3. Trimming took off 2 bases at V and 3 bases at J, with 7 bases between the two ends. The V gene's germline CDR1 is MNHEY and CDR2 SVGEGT. The CDR3 reads CASSYRQDYGYTF. In DNA, the CDR3 is TGTGCCAGCAGTTACCGACAGGACTATGGCTACACCTTC.

The chain recombines TRBV5-6 with TRBJ1-6, with 7 bases matching TRBD1. CDR3 size: 17 residues. CDR1 is SGHDT and CDR2 is YYEEEE in the germline V gene. The V segment lost 2 bases and the J segment 2 bases; nucleotides outside the gene matches: 7. CDR3 coding DNA: TGTGCCAGCAGCTTACGAGGGACAGCGCCCTATAATTCACCCCTCCACTTT. Translated, it gives CASSLRGTAPYNSPLHF.

The chain couples TRBV3-1 (or the pseudogene TRBV3-2) to TRBJ2-1, with a tentative D call TRBD2 (6 bases). The V gene lost 3 bases and the J gene lost 9 bases, with 9 bases spanning the gap. The CDR3 loop spans 12 amino acids. Germline CDR1 LGHDT, CDR2 YNNKEL (reference sequence). CDR3 coding DNA: TGTGCCAGCAGCCAGCTTAGCGGTGAGCAGTTCTTC. It translates to CASSQLSGEQFF.

The gene calls are TRBV5-1 and TRBJ2-3; D not resolved. Germline assignment: CDR1 SGHRS and CDR2 YFSETQ. The CDR3 covers 15 residues. The germline V and J ends were trimmed by 0 bases and 4 bases, with 12 bases remaining between them. Here the CDR3 reads CASSLAGTRADTQYF. The CDR3 DNA reads TGCGCCAGCAGCTTGGCCGGCACCCGGGCAGATACGCAGTATTTT. The variable domain in full, completed from reference TRBV5-1 and TRBJ2-3, reads KAGVTQTPRYLIKTRGQQVTLSCSPISGHRSVSWYQQTPGQGLQFLFEYFSETQRNKGNFPGRFSGRQFSNSRSEMNVSTLELGDSALYLCASSLAGTRADTQYFGPGTRLTVL.

The chain links TRBV5-6 to TRBJ1-3; D is unresolved. Per the germline V gene, CDR1 is SGHDT and CDR2 is YYEEEE. This CDR3 region has 14 residues. V gave up 0 bases and J gave up 2 bases, with 6 bases separating them. The CDR3 coding sequence is TGTGCCAGCAGCTTGGGGCAGACTGGAAACACCATATATTTT. It specifies CASSLGQTGNTIYF.

Only a few counts were recorded for this clone. In DNA, the CDR3 is TGTGCCACCAGTGACTCATATGACAGGGGCTATGGCTACACCTTC. Encoded protein: CATSDSYDRGYGYTF. The chain is built from TRBV24-1 and TRBJ1-2; TRBD1 aligns across 8 bases. CDR1 is KGHDR, CDR2 SFDVKD, per germline. There are 15 residues in the CDR3. Germline trimming cut 4 bases from V and 4 bases from J; bases unmatched to any gene: 7.

J is TRBJ1-4 and V is TRBV19, with D possibly being TRBD1 (5 bases). The germline gives CDR1 LNHDA, CDR2 SQIVND (reference sequence). The CDR3 is 14 residues long. V lost 0 bases, J lost 8 bases, and 10 bases lay in between. The CDR3 sequence is CASSIDGAREKLFF. In DNA, the CDR3 is TGTGCCAGTAGTATAGATGGGGCGCGGGAAAAACTGTTTTTT.

The chain uses TRBV6-5 and TRBJ1-4; 9 positions agree with TRBD1. From germline, CDR1 is MNHEY and CDR2 SVGAGI. The CDR3 has 15 amino acids. Trimming took 1 base from V and 5 from J; bases not matched to a gene: 2. The DNA of the CDR3 is TGTGCCAGCAGTTACTTGGGGACAGGGAATGAAAAACTGTTTTTT. Its protein is CASSYLGTGNEKLFF.

The chain couples TRBV9 to TRBJ1-2; maybe TRBD1 (6 bases). V was clipped by 0 bases and J by 0 bases, with 9 bases between them. Germline lookup yields CDR1 SGDLS and CDR2 YYNGEE. The CDR3 is 15 residues long. CDR3 region: CASSVGQEANYGYTF. As DNA, the CDR3 is TGTGCCAGCAGCGTAGGACAGGAAGCTAACTATGGCTACACCTTC.

The chain combines TRBV6-5 with TRBJ1-4; the D is unclear. The ends were cut back, 6 bases at V and 2 bases at J, with 13 bases in the middle. The germline gives CDR1 MNHEY, CDR2 SVGAGI. This CDR3 is built from 15 residues. This CDR3 is CASSIDGLTNEKLFF. The CDR3 DNA sequence: TGTGCCAGCAGCATAGACGGACTCACTAATGAAAAACTGTTTTTT.

The rearrangement joins TRBV11-2 to TRBJ1-4; tentatively, D is TRBD1 (5 bases). This CDR3 is built from 15 residues. The ends were cut back, 0 bases at V and 8 bases at J, with 13 bases in the middle. The germline V gene has CDR1 SGHAT and CDR2 FQNNGV. The CDR3: CASSLDAGYGEKLFF. DNA for the CDR3: TGTGCCAGCAGCTTAGATGCAGGGTACGGAGAAAAACTGTTTTTT. Filled out from reference TRBV11-2 and TRBJ1-4, the complete variable domain reads EAGVAQSPRYKIIEKRQSVAFWCNPISGHATLYWYQQILGQGPKLLIQFQNNGVVDDSQLPKDRFSAERLKGVDSTLKIQPAKLEDSAVYLCASSLDAGYGEKLFFGSGTQLSVL.

The J gene is TRBJ2-7, the V gene TRBV9, with TRBD2 matching over 13 bases. The CDR3 totals 16 residues. In germline, CDR1 is SGDLS, CDR2 YYNGEE. J was trimmed by 4 bases and V by 2 bases; bases with no gene match: 6. The CDR3 region is CASSVTSGRPPYEQYF. The CDR3 DNA reads TGTGCCAGCAGCGTGACTAGCGGGAGGCCACCATACGAGCAGTACTTC.

The V and J genes are TRBV9 and TRBJ2-7, with a possible D match to TRBD1 (5 bases). Germline CDR1 reads SGDLS; CDR2 reads YYNGEE. The ends were cut back, 0 bases at V and 2 bases at J, with 9 bases in the middle. The CDR3 is 14 amino acids. The CDR3 DNA reads TGTGCCAGCAGCGTAGGTCAGGGAACCTACGAGCAGTACTTC. Translation: CASSVGQGTYEQYF.

The genes are TRBV3-1 (or the pseudogene TRBV3-2) and TRBJ2-3, with D uncertain. Germline CDR1 and CDR2: LGHDT and YNNKEL (reference sequence). The germline V and J ends were trimmed by 6 bases and 0 bases, with 10 bases remaining between them. The CDR3 is 14 amino acids. This CDR3 is CASRSASSTDTQYF. The CDR3 DNA reads as TGTGCCAGCAGGAGCGCCTCTAGCACAGATACGCAGTATTTT.

CDR3 nucleotides: TGTGCCAGCAGCCCCCCCGGGGGAGGGGAAGCTTTCTTT. This sequence encodes CASSPPGGGEAFF. The chain has TRBV28 and TRBJ1-1, with D perhaps matching TRBD1 (5 bases). This CDR3 contains 13 residues. V was trimmed by 6 bases and J by 8 bases, leaving 16 bases between them. Germline assignment: CDR1 MDHEN and CDR2 SYDVKM.

The genes are TRBV10-3 and TRBJ1-5; TRBD1 might be the D (6 bases). The germline V gene encodes CDR1 ENHRY and CDR2 SYGVKD. The V end was cut by 5 bases, the J end by 7 bases, with 12 bases between. The CDR3 has 13 residues. For the CDR3, the DNA is TGTGCCATCAGTCCAGGGGTTTTACAGCCCCAGCATTTT. It translates to CAISPGVLQPQHF.

The chain employs TRBV10-1 and TRBJ1-2; D is possibly TRBD1 (6 bases). V gave up 8 bases and J gave up 4 bases, with 17 bases separating them. The CDR3 contains 14 residues. Germline values: CDR1 WNHNN, CDR2 SYGVQD (reference sequence). The CDR3 bases are TGCGCCAGCTCAGTGGGGGCTTTAAGCTATGGCTACACCTTC. It translates to CASSVGALSYGYTF.

This chain joins TRBV11-2 and TRBJ2-3, with D hard to call. This CDR3 has 14 amino acids. Germline values: CDR1 SGHAT, CDR2 FQNNGV. The V and J ends lost 3 bases and 0 bases respectively, with 7 bases between them. CDR3 sequence: CASSFESSTDTQYF. Written as DNA, the CDR3 is TGTGCCAGCAGCTTTGAGTCTAGCACAGATACGCAGTATTTT.

The CDR3 bases are TGCGCCAGCAGCTTGGCGACAGGGGTGACCGGGGAGCTGTTTTTT. Translation: CASSLATGVTGELFF. The chain links TRBV5-1 to TRBJ2-2, with 8 bases matching TRBD1. Per the germline V gene, CDR1 is SGHRS and CDR2 is YFSETQ. The CDR3 loop spans 15 amino acids. V dropped 0 bases and J dropped 5; count of bases not matched to a gene: 3.

The V call is TRBV28, the J call TRBJ2-7; 7 positions agree with TRBD1. This CDR3 is 14 amino acids long. Germline lookup yields CDR1 MDHEN and CDR2 SYDVKM. The V and J ends lost 6 bases and 9 bases, in that order; junction bases with no gene match: 14. In DNA, the CDR3 is TGTGCCAGCAGCTTCCAGACAGGGTGGGGTCGGCAGTACTTC. It specifies CASSFQTGWGRQYF.